This T cell receptor beta chain stems from a study of control samples from healthy donors and cancer patients. Produced via immunoSEQ multiplex PCR; TCRdb's table is partial and in-frame only. This table holds 95,000 to 150,000 clones, more than 85% found once. This CDR3 comprises 14 residues. V was cut by 3 bases and J by 4 bases, with 10 bases left in between. CDR1 and CDR2 (germline): SGHDT, YYEEEE. Material: blood. The rearrangement links TRBV5-6 to TRBJ1-4; TRBD1 is a possible D gene (5 bases). This clonotype was obtained from a woman aged 18-29 years in good health. This CDR3 reads CASSSGGDNEKLFF. CDR3 nucleotide sequence: TGTGCCAGCAGCTCCGGAGGGGATAATGAAAAACTGTTTTTT.